This T cell receptor (beta chain) was identified in a study of OX40 agonist ivuxolimab in advanced cancers. Looking at the study overall: Two cutaneous melanoma patients and one hepatocellular carcinoma patient, three in all, had partial responses.

The method was immunoSEQ multiplex PCR; TCRdb's version includes in-frame clones alone and lacks a portion of them. This table holds tens of thousands of clones, around nine tenths found once. Study results and caveats: The investigators did not determine what antigen specificity the expanded peripheral T cells had. More expanded clones were seen, on average, in CD8+ T cells than in CD4+.

Turning to this clone: Its matching antigen is unknown.

This CDR3 is built from 12 residues. The germline gives CDR1 LNHNV, CDR2 YYDKDF (reference sequence). The trim removed 9 bases at V and 5 bases at J, leaving 4 bases unmatched. V is TRBV15 and J is TRBJ2-5, with TRBD1 identical over 9 bases. Sequences were derived from CD4+ or CD8+ T cells sorted from blood, sampled in a trial of the OX40 agonist ivuxolimab. The receptor's source is an adult with an advanced solid tumor such as melanoma, head and neck, liver or kidney cancer. The CDR3 DNA is TGTGCCACACAGGGGGCGGGGGAGACCCAGTACTTC. Its protein product is CATQGAGETQYF.